This is a list of T cell receptor beta chains from one sample in a study of cytomegalovirus exposure and HLA in healthy donors. The repertoire was sequenced with immunoSEQ multiplex PCR; TCRdb's copy has only in-frame clones and lacks some. The table has about 97,000 clones, approximately 76% seen once. The sequenced sample was PBMCs. The receptors stem from a man in his forties in good health and CMV-seronegative. CDR3s include the opening cysteine and the closing phenylalanine or tryptophan. The D gene is left open where the match is weak. Clone size is given for some rows only: seen once, a few or many times, or a class if the clone is expanded.

clone size: .
V gene: TRBV19
J gene: TRBJ2-6
D gene: TRBD1
CDR3 DNA: TGTGCCAGTATAAAGGGACAGCCGAGCTCTGGGGCCAACGTCCTGACTTTC
CDR3 protein: CASIKGQPSSGANVLTF

clone size: .
V gene: TRBV7-9
J gene: TRBJ1-1
D gene: TRBD1
CDR3 DNA: TGTGCCAGCAGCTTAGCTGGACAGGGTGCTTTCTTT
CDR3 protein: CASSLAGQGAFF

clone size: .
V gene: TRBV19
J gene: TRBJ1-3
D gene: .
CDR3 DNA: TGTGCCAGTAGACAGACCTCCTCTGGAAACACCATATATTTT
CDR3 protein: CASRQTSSGNTIYF

clone size: .
V gene: TRBV7-2
J gene: TRBJ2-3
D gene: .
CDR3 DNA: TGTGCCAGCAGCAAAGACAGAAACACAGATACGCAGTATTTT
CDR3 protein: CASSKDRNTDTQYF

clone size: few
V gene: TRBV9
J gene: TRBJ1-1
D gene: TRBD1
CDR3 DNA: TGTGCCAGCAGCGCGGGACAGGGGATGAACACTGAAGCTTTCTTT
CDR3 protein: CASSAGQGMNTEAFF

clone size: .
V gene: TRBV6-5
J gene: TRBJ1-5
D gene: TRBD1
CDR3 DNA: TGTGCCAGCAGGACAGGGGCAATATTCAGCCCCCAGCATTTT
CDR3 protein: CASRTGAIFSPQHF

clone size: .
V gene: TRBV28
J gene: TRBJ1-1
D gene: TRBD1
CDR3 DNA: TGTGCCAGCAGTTTGGGGTTCGTTGTTGGACAGGGGGCTGGTGAAGCTTTCTTT
CDR3 protein: CASSLGFVVGQGAGEAFF

clone size: .
V gene: TRBV30
J gene: TRBJ2-7
D gene: .
CDR3 DNA: TGTGCCTGGAGTGGCCGGGGGGCGTTCCACGAGCAGTACTTC
CDR3 protein: CAWSGRGAFHEQYF

clone size: few
V gene: TRBV27
J gene: TRBJ1-1
D gene: .
CDR3 DNA: TGTGCCAGCAGTTTATCGCGAGGCACTGAAGCTTTCTTT
CDR3 protein: CASSLSRGTEAFF

clone size: .
V gene: TRBV28
J gene: TRBJ1-6
D gene: TRBD1
CDR3 DNA: TGTGCCAGCAGTACGCAGGGACAGGGTTGGAATTCACCCCTCCACTTT
CDR3 protein: CASSTQGQGWNSPLHF

clone size: .
V gene: TRBV19
J gene: TRBJ2-1
D gene: TRBD2
CDR3 DNA: TGTGCCAGTACCTTTAGCGGGGGGGCCTTTGAGCAGTTCTTC
CDR3 protein: CASTFSGGAFEQFF

clone size: .
V gene: TRBV7-6
J gene: TRBJ2-7
D gene: TRBD1
CDR3 DNA: TGTGCCAGCAGCTACCGGGACAGGGGCGAGCAGTACTTC
CDR3 protein: CASSYRDRGEQYF

clone size: .
V gene: TRBV27
J gene: TRBJ1-1
D gene: .
CDR3 DNA: TGTGCCAGCAGTTTTCGGTCCGGTGAAGCTTTCTTT
CDR3 protein: CASSFRSGEAFF

clone size: .
V gene: TRBV27
J gene: TRBJ1-2
D gene: .
CDR3 DNA: TGTGCCAGCAGTTTAAAGGGAGGGAACTATGGCTACACCTTC
CDR3 protein: CASSLKGGNYGYTF

clone size: .
V gene: TRBV5-8
J gene: TRBJ1-6
D gene: .
CDR3 DNA: TGTGCCAGCAGCTTGCCGGGTGCAGGGTTGAATTCACCCCTCCACTTT
CDR3 protein: CASSLPGAGLNSPLHF

clone size: .
V gene: TRBV10-2
J gene: TRBJ2-5
D gene: .
CDR3 DNA: TGCGCCAGCCTCAGGGCCCCAGCAAGGACCCAGTACTTC
CDR3 protein: CASLRAPARTQYF

clone size: .
V gene: TRBV27
J gene: TRBJ1-1
D gene: .
CDR3 DNA: TGTGCCAGCAAAGATGGGGGGGTTGACACTGAAGCTTTCTTT
CDR3 protein: CASKDGGVDTEAFF

clone size: .
V gene: TRBV6-5
J gene: TRBJ1-2
D gene: .
CDR3 DNA: TGTGCCAGCAGACGGTCGACAGGCTCCTATGGCTACACCTTC
CDR3 protein: CASRRSTGSYGYTF

clone size: .
V gene: TRBV5-1
J gene: TRBJ2-3
D gene: TRBD1
CDR3 DNA: TGCGCCAGCAACGCTATTGGGACAGGGACAGATACGCAGTATTTT
CDR3 protein: CASNAIGTGTDTQYF

clone size: once
V gene: TRBV7-2
J gene: TRBJ2-5
D gene: .
CDR3 DNA: TGTGCCAGCAGCTTAGCGGGAGGCGGTGCTCAAGAGACCCAGTACTTC
CDR3 protein: CASSLAGGGAQETQYF

clone size: .
V gene: TRBV27
J gene: TRBJ2-1
D gene: .
CDR3 DNA: TGTGCCAGCAGTCTGCGACAGAACAATGAGCAGTTCTTC
CDR3 protein: CASSLRQNNEQFF

clone size: .
V gene: TRBV6-1
J gene: TRBJ1-4
D gene: TRBD1
CDR3 DNA: TGTGCCAGCAGTGAATTCAGGGGGGCGTTTTTT
CDR3 protein: CASSEFRGAFF

clone size: .
V gene: TRBV4-1
J gene: TRBJ2-1
D gene: TRBD2
CDR3 DNA: TGCGCCAGCAGCCCCCCGGGACTAGCGAGGGACAATGAGCAGTTCTTC
CDR3 protein: CASSPPGLARDNEQFF

clone size: .
V gene: TRBV10-1
J gene: TRBJ1-1
D gene: .
CDR3 DNA: TGCGCCAGCAGTGAGTCATTACAGGTCAGGAGTCCTGAAGCTTTCTTT
CDR3 protein: CASSESLQVRSPEAFF

clone size: .
V gene: TRBV7-2
J gene: TRBJ2-1
D gene: .
CDR3 DNA: TGTGCCAGCAGCTTGTTCTACCCCCACGCGGAGTTCTTC
CDR3 protein: CASSLFYPHAEFF

clone size: .
V gene: TRBV7-3
J gene: TRBJ2-1
D gene: TRBD1
CDR3 DNA: TGTGCCAGCAGCTTAATCGGGACAGGGGCCAGAGAGCAGTTCTTC
CDR3 protein: CASSLIGTGAREQFF